This is a list of T cell receptor beta chains from one sample in a study of beta chain features in type 1 diabetes. Method: immunoSEQ multiplex PCR; TCRdb's copy keeps in-frame clones and lacks some. The data contain 250,000 or so clones, around 65% of them singletons. Sequenced input: naive CD4+ T cells from blood. The receptors were sampled from a man younger than 45 in good health. CDR3s include the opening cysteine and the closing phenylalanine or tryptophan. A D gene is named only where the DNA matches it firmly. Size values are once, few and many counts, or a class for expanded clones, and some rows have none.

J	V	D	size	CDR3	DNA
TRBJ2-7	TRBV6-6	NA	NA	CASSRDTTYEQYF	TGTGCCAGCAGCCGTGATACCACCTACGAGCAGTACTTC
TRBJ1-1	TRBV30	NA	NA	CAWSDVGQKGLF	TGTGCCTGGAGTGATGTCGGACAGAAGGGCCTCTTT
TRBJ2-7	TRBV28	NA	NA	CASTGTARQYF	TGTGCCAGCACCGGGACGGCTCGGCAGTACTTC
TRBJ2-7	TRBV30	NA	NA	CAWSGGGALYEQYF	TGTGCCTGGAGTGGAGGGGGGGCCCTCTACGAGCAGTACTTC
TRBJ2-6	TRBV29-1	TRBD1	few	CSVGPGGSGANVLTF	TGCAGCGTTGGCCCAGGGGGCTCTGGGGCCAACGTCCTGACTTTC
TRBJ2-7	TRBV7-2	NA	NA	CASSSSVLYEQYF	TGTGCCAGCAGCTCATCCGTCCTCTACGAGCAGTACTTC
TRBJ2-7	TRBV28	NA	NA	CASSLGMGRSSYEQYF	TGTGCCAGCAGTTTAGGGATGGGGCGGAGCTCCTACGAGCAGTACTTC
TRBJ2-3	TRBV10-2	NA	once	CASSYRTKSWPGDADTQYF	TGCGCCAGCAGTTACAGGACTAAGTCCTGGCCCGGTGACGCAGATACGCAGTATTTT
TRBJ2-1	TRBV2	NA	NA	CASSVLEQFF	TGTGCCAGCAGTGTACTCGAGCAGTTCTTC
TRBJ1-6	TRBV2	NA	NA	CASRPPYNSPLHF	TGTGCCAGCAGGCCTCCCTATAATTCACCCCTCCACTTT
TRBJ1-1	TRBV2	NA	few	CASTLIVNTEAFF	TGTGCCAGCACTCTGATAGTGAACACTGAAGCTTTCTTT
TRBJ1-1	TRBV30	NA	NA	CAWSPDRGTEAFF	TGTGCCTGGAGTCCCGATCGAGGCACTGAAGCTTTCTTT
TRBJ1-4	TRBV25-1	TRBD1	once	CASSEIGTAEKLFF	TGTGCCAGCAGTGAAATTGGGACAGCTGAAAAACTGTTTTTT
TRBJ2-1	TRBV28	TRBD1	NA	CASSLSTGQGGQFF	TGTGCCAGCAGTTTATCCACCGGACAGGGAGGGCAGTTCTTC
TRBJ2-5	TRBV25-1	NA	NA	CASSETGPVQETQYF	TGTGCCAGCAGTGAAACGGGGCCAGTCCAAGAGACCCAGTACTTC
TRBJ2-5	TRBV15	NA	NA	CATSRDLLETQYF	TGTGCCACCAGCAGAGATCTATTGGAGACCCAGTACTTC
TRBJ1-2	TRBV5-4	TRBD1	NA	CASSPTGNYGYTF	TGTGCCAGCAGCCCGACAGGGAACTATGGCTACACCTTC
TRBJ2-1	TRBV6-6	NA	NA	CASSPSVYNEQFF	TGTGCCAGCTCCCCTAGCGTATACAATGAGCAGTTCTTC
TRBJ2-5	TRBV29-1	TRBD1	NA	CSSPGRGHETQYF	TGCAGCTCACCTGGCAGGGGGCACGAGACCCAGTACTTC
TRBJ1-2	TRBV30	NA	NA	CAWSVLWSETLYGYTF	TGTGCCTGGAGTGTACTATGGTCGGAGACCCTGTATGGCTACACCTTC
TRBJ1-1	TRBV29-1	NA	few	CSVRQMNTEAFF	TGCAGCGTTAGACAGATGAACACTGAAGCTTTCTTT
TRBJ2-2	TRBV7-2	NA	NA	CASCRNTGELFF	TGTGCCAGCTGCCGGAACACCGGGGAGCTGTTTTTT
TRBJ1-5	TRBV30	NA	once	CAWSEDSNQPQHF	TGTGCCTGGAGCGAGGACAGTAATCAGCCCCAGCATTTT
TRBJ2-1	TRBV30	NA	NA	CAWSVRGREQFF	TGTGCCTGGAGTGTACGGGGGCGGGAGCAGTTCTTC
TRBJ2-7	TRBV25-1	NA	NA	CASSGPGSVGNEQYF	TGTGCCAGCAGTGGGCCCGGGTCTGTGGGAAACGAGCAGTACTTC
TRBJ2-7	TRBV28	NA	NA	CASRTPRQSYEQYF	TGTGCCAGCAGGACCCCCCGACAGTCCTACGAGCAGTACTTC
TRBJ2-3	TRBV28	TRBD2	NA	CASSLSWRAGTTDTQYF	TGTGCCAGCAGTTTATCCTGGAGAGCGGGAACCACAGATACGCAGTATTTT
TRBJ2-5	TRBV29-1	NA	NA	CSVLASRETQYF	TGCAGCGTTCTGGCCAGCCGTGAGACCCAGTACTTC
TRBJ1-2	TRBV18	TRBD1	NA	CASSRNTGDSGYTF	TGTGCCAGCTCACGTAATACAGGGGATTCTGGCTACACCTTC
TRBJ1-1	TRBV6-5	NA	NA	CASSYNIPNTEAFF	TGTGCCAGCAGTTACAACATTCCGAACACTGAAGCTTTCTTT
TRBJ2-1	TRBV4-1	NA	NA	CASSQDSRVYNEQFF	TGCGCCAGCAGCCAAGATAGCAGGGTCTACAATGAGCAGTTCTTC
TRBJ2-1	TRBV18	NA	NA	CASSPRRNNEQFF	TGTGCCAGCTCACCAAGAAGGAACAATGAGCAGTTCTTC
TRBJ1-5	TRBV30	NA	few	CAWSVARGGNQPQHF	TGTGCCTGGAGTGTTGCGAGGGGGGGAAATCAGCCCCAGCATTTT
TRBJ2-2	TRBV7-9	NA	NA	CASSLEMGELFF	TGTGCCAGCAGCTTAGAGATGGGGGAGCTGTTTTTT
TRBJ2-5	TRBV29-1	TRBD2	few	CSASGLADQETQYF	TGCAGCGCTTCGGGACTAGCGGACCAAGAGACCCAGTACTTC
TRBJ2-7	TRBV11-2	NA	NA	CASSLDSTYEQYF	TGTGCCAGCAGCTTAGATTCTACCTACGAGCAGTACTTC
TRBJ2-1	TRBV20-1	NA	few	CSASSRNEQFF	TGCAGTGCTAGCAGCCGGAATGAGCAGTTCTTC
TRBJ1-1	TRBV7-2	NA	NA	CASSLFTNTEAFF	TGTGCCAGCAGCCTATTCACGAACACTGAAGCTTTCTTT
TRBJ2-6	TRBV9	NA	NA	CASSVGQASGANVLTF	TGTGCCAGCAGCGTAGGACAGGCCTCTGGGGCCAACGTCCTGACTTTC
TRBJ1-1	TRBV15	NA	few	CATSRGLENTEAFF	TGTGCCACCAGCAGAGGGTTAGAGAACACTGAAGCTTTCTTT
TRBJ2-3	TRBV5-6	NA	NA	CASSSQGPNTDTQYF	TGTGCCAGCAGCTCGCAAGGACCTAACACAGATACGCAGTATTTT
TRBJ2-2	TRBV30	TRBD1	NA	CACMTGTNTGELFF	TGTGCCTGCATGACAGGGACGAACACCGGGGAGCTGTTTTTT
TRBJ2-7	TRBV29-1	NA	NA	CSVTYEQYF	TGCAGCGTGACGTACGAGCAGTACTTC
TRBJ1-2	TRBV29-1	NA	NA	CSVVSSGYGYTF	TGCAGCGTAGTCTCGTCAGGCTATGGCTACACCTTC